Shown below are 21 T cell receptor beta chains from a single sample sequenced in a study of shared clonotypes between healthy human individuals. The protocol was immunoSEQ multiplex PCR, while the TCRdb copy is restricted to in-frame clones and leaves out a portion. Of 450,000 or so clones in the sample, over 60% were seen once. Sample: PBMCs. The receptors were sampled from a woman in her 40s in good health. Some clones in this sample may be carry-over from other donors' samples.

DNA of the CDR3: TGTGCCAGCTCACCACCCGGGACTAGCGGGAGGGCCGAGCAGTACTTC. This sequence encodes CASSPPGTSGRAEQYF. The chain uses TRBV18 and TRBJ2-7, with 16 bases identical to TRBD2. The V gene end was trimmed by 0 bases and the J gene end by 6 bases; junction bases not matched to a gene: 2. Germline assignment: CDR1 KGHSH and CDR2 LQKENI. The CDR3 extends over 16 amino acids.

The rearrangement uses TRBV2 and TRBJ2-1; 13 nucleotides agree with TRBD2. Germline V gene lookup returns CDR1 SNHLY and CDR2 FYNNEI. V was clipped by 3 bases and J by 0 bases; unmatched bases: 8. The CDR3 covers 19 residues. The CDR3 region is CASSDALAGGSASYNEQFF. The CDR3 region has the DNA TGTGCCAGCAGTGATGCACTAGCGGGAGGGTCGGCCTCCTACAATGAGCAGTTCTTC.

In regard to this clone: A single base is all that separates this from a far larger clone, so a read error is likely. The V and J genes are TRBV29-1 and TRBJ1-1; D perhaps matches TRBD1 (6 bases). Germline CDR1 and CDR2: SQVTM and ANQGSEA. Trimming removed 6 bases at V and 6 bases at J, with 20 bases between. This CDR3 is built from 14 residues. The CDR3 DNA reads TGCAGCGTGGCTAGGGGGTCTGGCGGCGCTGAAGCTTTCTTT. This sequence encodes CSVARGSGGAEAFF.

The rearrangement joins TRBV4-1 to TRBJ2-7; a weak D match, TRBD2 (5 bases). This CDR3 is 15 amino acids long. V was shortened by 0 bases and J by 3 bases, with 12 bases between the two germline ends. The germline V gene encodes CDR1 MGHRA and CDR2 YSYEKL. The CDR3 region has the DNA TGCGCCAGCAGCCAAGAATTGCGGAGGAGCTACGAGCAGTACTTC. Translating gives CASSQELRRSYEQYF.

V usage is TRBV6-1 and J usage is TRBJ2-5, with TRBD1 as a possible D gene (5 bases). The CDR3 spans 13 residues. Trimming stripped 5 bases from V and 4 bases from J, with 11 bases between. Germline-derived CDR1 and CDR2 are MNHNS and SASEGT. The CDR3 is CASSMRRGETQYF. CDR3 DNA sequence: TGTGCCAGCAGTATGAGAAGGGGAGAGACCCAGTACTTC.

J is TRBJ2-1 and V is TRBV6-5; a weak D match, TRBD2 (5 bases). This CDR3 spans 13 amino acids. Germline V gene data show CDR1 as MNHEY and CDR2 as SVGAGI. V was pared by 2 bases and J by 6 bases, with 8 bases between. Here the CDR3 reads CASSYTSVNEQFF. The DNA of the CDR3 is TGTGCCAGCAGTTACACTAGTGTCAATGAGCAGTTCTTC.

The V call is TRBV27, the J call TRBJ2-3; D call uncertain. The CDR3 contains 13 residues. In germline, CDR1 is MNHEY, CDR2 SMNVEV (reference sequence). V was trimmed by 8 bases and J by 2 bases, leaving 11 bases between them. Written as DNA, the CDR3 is TGTGCCAGCGGCGAGTATGTCACAGATACGCAGTATTTT. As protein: CASGEYVTDTQYF.

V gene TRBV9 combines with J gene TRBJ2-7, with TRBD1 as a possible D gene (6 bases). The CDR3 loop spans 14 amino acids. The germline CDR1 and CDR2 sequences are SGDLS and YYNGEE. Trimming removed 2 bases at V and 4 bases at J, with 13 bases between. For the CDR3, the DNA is TGTGCCAGCAGCGTGACAGGTTCAACTTACGAGCAGTACTTC. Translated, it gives CASSVTGSTYEQYF. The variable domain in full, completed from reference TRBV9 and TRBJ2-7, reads DSGVTQTPKHLITATGQRVTLRCSPRSGDLSVYWYQQSLDQGLQFLIQYYNGEERAKGNILERFSAQQFPDLHSELNLSSLELGDSALYFCASSVTGSTYEQYFGPGTRLTVT.

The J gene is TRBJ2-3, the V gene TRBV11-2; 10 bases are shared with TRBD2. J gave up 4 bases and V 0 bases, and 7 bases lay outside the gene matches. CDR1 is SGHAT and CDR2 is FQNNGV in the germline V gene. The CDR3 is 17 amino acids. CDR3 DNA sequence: TGTGCCAGCAGCTTAGATATAGCTAGCGGGAGCGCAGATACGCAGTATTTT. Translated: CASSLDIASGSADTQYF. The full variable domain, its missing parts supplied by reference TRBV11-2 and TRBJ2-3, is EAGVAQSPRYKIIEKRQSVAFWCNPISGHATLYWYQQILGQGPKLLIQFQNNGVVDDSQLPKDRFSAERLKGVDSTLKIQPAKLEDSAVYLCASSLDIASGSADTQYFGPGTRLTVL.

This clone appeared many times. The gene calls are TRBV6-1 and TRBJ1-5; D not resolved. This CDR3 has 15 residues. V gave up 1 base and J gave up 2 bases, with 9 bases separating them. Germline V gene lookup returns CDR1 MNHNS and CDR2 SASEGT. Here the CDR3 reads CASSEDVTGNQPQHF. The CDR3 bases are TGTGCCAGCAGTGAAGACGTCACAGGCAATCAGCCCCAGCATTTT.

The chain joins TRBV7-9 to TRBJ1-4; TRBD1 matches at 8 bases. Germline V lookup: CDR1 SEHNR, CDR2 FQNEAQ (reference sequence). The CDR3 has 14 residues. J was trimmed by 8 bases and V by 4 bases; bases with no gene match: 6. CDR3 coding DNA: TGTGCCAGCAGCTCAGGACAGGGAGGGGAAAAACTGTTTTTT. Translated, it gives CASSSGQGGEKLFF.

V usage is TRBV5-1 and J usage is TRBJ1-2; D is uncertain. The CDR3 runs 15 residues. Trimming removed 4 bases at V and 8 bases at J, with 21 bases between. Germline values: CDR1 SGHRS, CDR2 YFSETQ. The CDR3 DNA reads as TGCGCCAGCAGCCAGGACTCCCATGGCGGCGGGGGCTACACCTTC. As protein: CASSQDSHGGGGYTF.

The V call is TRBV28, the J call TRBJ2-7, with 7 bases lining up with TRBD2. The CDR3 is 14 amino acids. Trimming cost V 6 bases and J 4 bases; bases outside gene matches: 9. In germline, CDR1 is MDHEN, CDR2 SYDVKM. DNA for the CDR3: TGTGCCAGCAGGAAGCGGGAAAGTAGGTACGAGCAGTACTTC. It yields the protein CASRKRESRYEQYF.

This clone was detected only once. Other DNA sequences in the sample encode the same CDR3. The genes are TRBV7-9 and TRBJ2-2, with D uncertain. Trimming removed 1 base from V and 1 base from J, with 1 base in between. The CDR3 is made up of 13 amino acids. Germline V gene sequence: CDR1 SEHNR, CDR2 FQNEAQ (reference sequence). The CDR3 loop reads CASSLGNTGELFF. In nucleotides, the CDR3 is TGTGCCAGCAGCTTAGGGAACACCGGGGAGCTGTTTTTT.

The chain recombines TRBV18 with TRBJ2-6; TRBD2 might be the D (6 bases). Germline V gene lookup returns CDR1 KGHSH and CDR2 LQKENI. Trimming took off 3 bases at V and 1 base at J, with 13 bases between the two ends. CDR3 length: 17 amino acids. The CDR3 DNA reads TGTGCCAGCTCACCGACTAGTGAGCCGTCTGGGGCCAACGTCCTGACTTTC. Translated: CASSPTSEPSGANVLTF.

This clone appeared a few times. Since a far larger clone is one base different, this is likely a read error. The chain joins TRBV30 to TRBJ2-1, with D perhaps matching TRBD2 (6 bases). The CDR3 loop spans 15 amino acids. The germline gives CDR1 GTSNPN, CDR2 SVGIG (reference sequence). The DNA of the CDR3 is TGTGCCTGGAGTCGGCTAGCGACCTCCTACAATGAGCAGCTCTTC. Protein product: CAWSRLATSYNEQLF.

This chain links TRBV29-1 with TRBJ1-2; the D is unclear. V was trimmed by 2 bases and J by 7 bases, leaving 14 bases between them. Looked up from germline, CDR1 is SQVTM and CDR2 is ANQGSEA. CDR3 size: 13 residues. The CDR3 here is CSVESSGQSGYTF. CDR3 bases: TGCAGCGTTGAAAGTAGCGGGCAGAGTGGCTACACCTTC.

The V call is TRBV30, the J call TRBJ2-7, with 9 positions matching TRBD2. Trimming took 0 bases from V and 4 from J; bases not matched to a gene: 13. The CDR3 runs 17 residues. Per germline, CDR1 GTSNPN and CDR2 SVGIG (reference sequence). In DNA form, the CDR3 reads TGTGCCTGGAGTGTAAAGGTGCGGCGGGAGGGTATTTACGAGCAGTACTTC. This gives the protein CAWSVKVRREGIYEQYF.

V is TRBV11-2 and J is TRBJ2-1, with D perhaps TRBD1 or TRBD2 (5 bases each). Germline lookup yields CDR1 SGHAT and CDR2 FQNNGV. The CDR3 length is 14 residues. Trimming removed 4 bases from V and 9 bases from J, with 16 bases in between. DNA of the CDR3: TGTGCCAGCAGCTCGATTTCGAGGGACGTTGAGCAGTTCTTC. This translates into CASSSISRDVEQFF.

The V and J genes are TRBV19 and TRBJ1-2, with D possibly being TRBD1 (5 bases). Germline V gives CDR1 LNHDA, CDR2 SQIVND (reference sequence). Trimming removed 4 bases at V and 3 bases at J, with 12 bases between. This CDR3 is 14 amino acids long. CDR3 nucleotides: TGTGCCAGTAGTACCCAGGGTCGGGACTATGGCTACACCTTC. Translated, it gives CASSTQGRDYGYTF.

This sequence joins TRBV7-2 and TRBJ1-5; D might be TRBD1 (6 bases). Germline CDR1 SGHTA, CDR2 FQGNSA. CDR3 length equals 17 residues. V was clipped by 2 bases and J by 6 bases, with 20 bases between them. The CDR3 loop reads CASSLTLGVGAGQPQHF. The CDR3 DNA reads TGTGCCAGCAGCTTAACCCTCGGGGTGGGGGCAGGTCAGCCCCAGCATTTT.